This entry is about one TCR beta chain. Source study methods: Reference gene primers were amplified, and this amplification served to estimate nucleated cell counts. Clones were sequenced by immunoSEQ multiplex PCR, and TCRdb holds only the in-frame ones, with some missing. The DNA gave D and trimming, while V, J and clone size come from that table. The sample holds 350,000 to 550,000 clones, around 89% seen once. The data belong to a study of blood T cell repertoires in COVID-19. Across the whole study: COVID-19 samples from acute and convalescent phases originated in the United States, Italy and Spain. T cells, B-cell-depleted T cells, or PBMCs provided the cDNA or gDNA that served as material.

Germline-derived CDR1 and CDR2 are KGHSH and LQKENI. The J segment lost 1 base and the V segment lost 6 bases, leaving 5 bases of the junction unmatched. This CDR3 is 14 amino acids long. V and J are TRBV18 and TRBJ2-7; 8 positions match TRBD2. The specimen was peripheral blood. The receptor was derived from a woman aged 25 to 39 with acute or convalescent COVID-19. In DNA form, the CDR3 reads TGTGCCAGCTCCCGGGGCGGGGGGTCCTACGAGCAGTACTTC. Its translation: CASSRGGGSYEQYF.